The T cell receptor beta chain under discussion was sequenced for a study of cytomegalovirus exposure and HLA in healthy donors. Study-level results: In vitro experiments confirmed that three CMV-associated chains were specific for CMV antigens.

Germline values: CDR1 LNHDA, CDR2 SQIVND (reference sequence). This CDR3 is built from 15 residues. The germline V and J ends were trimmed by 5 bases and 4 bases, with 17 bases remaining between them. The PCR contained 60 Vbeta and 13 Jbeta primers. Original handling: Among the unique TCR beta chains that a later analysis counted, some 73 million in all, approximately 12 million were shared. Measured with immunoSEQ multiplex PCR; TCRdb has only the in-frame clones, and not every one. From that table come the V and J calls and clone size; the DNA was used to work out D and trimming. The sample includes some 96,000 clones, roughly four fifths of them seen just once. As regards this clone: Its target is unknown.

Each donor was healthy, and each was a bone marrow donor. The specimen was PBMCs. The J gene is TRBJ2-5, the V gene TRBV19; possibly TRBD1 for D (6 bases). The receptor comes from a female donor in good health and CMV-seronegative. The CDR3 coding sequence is TGTGCCAGTAGTGCGCCCTTCAGGGGCCCAGAGACCCAGTACTTC. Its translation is CASSAPFRGPETQYF. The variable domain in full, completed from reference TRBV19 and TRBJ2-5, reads DGGITQSPKYLFRKEGQNVTLSCEQNLNHDAMYWYRQDPGQGLRLIYYSQIVNDFQKGDIAEGYSVSREKKESFPLTVTSAQKNPTAFYLCASSAPFRGPETQYFGPGTRLLVL.